The clone carrying this TCR beta chain came up a few times. Its antigen is not known. The data were obtained in a study of T cells in Graves' hyperthyroidism and ophthalmopathy. Study-wide findings and caveats: In blood, most of the thyroid clonotypes expanded above 0.001 were also present.

Trimming shortened V by 6 bases and J by 7 bases, and 15 bases separated the two germline ends. The CDR3 has 14 amino acids. CDR1 is MNHEY, CDR2 SMNVEV, per germline (reference sequence). RNA transcripts were the template for amplifying TCR beta CDR3 regions. A first-round RT-PCR of the TCR CDR3 used the HTBI primer set. One entry per CDR3 protein results from TCRdb running MiXCR on the multiplex PCR reads. Here the sample spans fewer than 750,000 distinct CDR3 sequences, roughly 46% being singletons. The V gene is TRBV27, the J gene TRBJ1-4; the D gene is possibly TRBD1 (6 bases). Source material: peripheral blood or thyroid tissue (not recorded which). The receptor comes from a woman aged 18-29 years with Graves' hyperthyroidism. CDR3 DNA sequence: TGTGCCAGCAGCCGGGGACAAAAAGGTGAAAAACTGTTTTTT. Amino acid sequence: CASSRGQKGEKLFF.